This T cell receptor beta chain was found in a study of identical twins. One entry per CDR3 protein, called by TCRdb with MiXCR from the 5' RACE reads. The table shows hundreds of thousands of distinct CDR3 sequences, with 21% occurring only once. The junction had 5 bases not matched to a gene; V was cut back by 0 bases and J by 4 bases. The CDR3 covers 15 residues. This clonotype was found a few times. The data also belong to a second study, concerning T cells expressing NK-cell markers.

The V call is TRBV12-3 or TRBV12-4, the J call TRBJ1-1; 7 nucleotides agree with TRBD1. The sequenced sample consisted of PBMCs. This receptor was identified in a young woman in good health. The chain's CDR3 is CASSLASQGSTEAFF. CDR3 DNA: TGTGCCAGCAGTTTAGCGTCACAGGGGAGCACTGAAGCTTTCTTT.